Listed below are T cell receptor beta chains from one sample, sequenced in a study of human T cells and chemical hapten exposure. TCRdb redid the calling of the RACE reads with MiXCR, one entry per CDR3 protein. The sample consists of 50,000 to 65,000 distinct CDR3 sequences, 5.5% to 7.5% of them appearing once. The sample was whole blood, taken in connection with sensitization to the hapten diphenylcyclopropenone (DPC). All receptors come from a woman under 40 with alopecia areata. Some clones in this sample may be carry-over from other donors' samples. Each CDR3 is given with its conserved first and last residue. The D gene is left open where the match is weak. Expanded clones are given a class, and other clones once, few, many or no size at all.

size | J | D | V | DNA | CDR3
many | TRBJ1-6 | . | TRBV7-6 | TGTGCCAGCAGCTTAGCGGGACCCGATAATTCACCCCTCCACTTT | CASSLAGPDNSPLHF
many | TRBJ1-4 | . | TRBV12-3/TRBV12-4 | TGTGCCAGCAGTCCCCGGCAGGGAGGAAAACTGTTTTTT | CASSPRQGGKLFF
many | TRBJ2-7 | . | TRBV7-9 | TGTGCCAGCAGCTTAATCACCATAGGGTACGAGCAGTACTTC | CASSLITIGYEQYF
many | TRBJ2-2 | TRBD1 | TRBV19 | TGTGCCAGTAGTTTACGGACAGGGAGCGACACCGGGGAGCTGTTTTTT | CASSLRTGSDTGELFF
few | TRBJ2-3 | TRBD2 | TRBV5-1 | TGCGCCAGCAGCCGGACTAGCGGGGATGATACGCAGTATTTT | CASSRTSGDDTQYF
. | TRBJ1-1 | . | TRBV10-3 | TGTGCCATCAGCTTACAGGGAGTGAACACTGAAGCTTTCTTT | CAISLQGVNTEAFF
. | TRBJ1-1 | . | TRBV29-1 | TGCAGCGTTGAAGGGGGCAGCTCCTTGAACACTGAAGCTTTCTTT | CSVEGGSSLNTEAFF
many | TRBJ2-3 | TRBD2 | TRBV5-6 | TGTGCCAGCAGCTTGCGCGGGGGGGCCCCAGATACGCAGTATTTT | CASSLRGGAPDTQYF
. | TRBJ2-1 | . | TRBV29-1 | TGCAGCGTTGAAGAAGACGCAGAGCAGTTCTTC | CSVEEDAEQFF
many | TRBJ1-2 | . | TRBV5-5 | TGTGCCAGCAGCTCCACTGGTGGCACGTCACGAAGAGACGGCTACACCTTC | CASSSTGGTSRRDGYTF
many | TRBJ1-1 | TRBD1 | TRBV18 | TGTGCCAGCTCACCACTAAGGACAGGGGCGGCGGACACTGAAGCTTTCTTT | CASSPLRTGAADTEAFF
. | TRBJ2-6 | . | TRBV12-3/TRBV12-4 | TGTGCCAGCAGTTTTTATCAGGGTTACTCTGGGGCCAACGTCCTGACTTTC | CASSFYQGYSGANVLTF
many | TRBJ2-4 | . | TRBV2 | TGTGCCAGCAGTCTCAGGGAAATCCTAGCCAAAAACATTCAGTACTTC | CASSLREILAKNIQYF
. | TRBJ1-2 | TRBD1 | TRBV7-3 | TGTGCCAGCAGCCCGGACAGGAGCTATGGCTACACCTTC | CASSPDRSYGYTF
many | TRBJ2-3 | . | TRBV12-3/TRBV12-4 | TGTGCCAGCAGTTTTATTAAGGTGTGGAACACTTTTCGAAAATCTAGCACAGATACGCAGTATTTT | CASSFIKVWNTFRKSSTDTQYF
many | TRBJ2-1 | TRBD2 | TRBV15 | TGTGCCACCAGCACTCCCGGGACTAGCCCCCACAATGAGCAGTTCTTC | CATSTPGTSPHNEQFF
many | TRBJ1-1 | . | TRBV3-1 | TGTGCCAGCAGCCAGGGAATGAACACTGAAGCTTTCTTT | CASSQGMNTEAFF
. | TRBJ1-1 | TRBD1 | TRBV7-6 | TGTGCCAGCAGCACGAGGGACAGCGGGGGCACTGAAGCTTTCTTT | CASSTRDSGGTEAFF
few | TRBJ2-5 | . | TRBV20-1 | TGCAGTGCCAACGAGGGAGGCGTACAGACCCAGTACTTC | CSANEGGVQTQYF
many | TRBJ2-7 | TRBD2 | TRBV11-3 | TGTGCCAGCAGCCCCGGCGGGGGGGCCGGGGCTACGGGCGAGCAGTACTTC | CASSPGGGAGATGEQYF
many | TRBJ1-1 | . | TRBV3-1 | TGTGCCAGCAGCCAAGGATCACAGCCGAACACTGAAGCTTTCTTT | CASSQGSQPNTEAFF
many | TRBJ2-3 | TRBD2 | TRBV9 | TGTGCCAGCAGCGTAGGTCGGGGGGGCCGGGTAGATACGCAGTATTTT | CASSVGRGGRVDTQYF
many | TRBJ2-2 | TRBD1 | TRBV29-1 | TGCAGCGTTCGCGACAGGGCCGGGGAGCTGTTTTTT | CSVRDRAGELFF
many | TRBJ1-1 | TRBD1 | TRBV15 | TGTGCCACCAGCGGCTCGTTACAGGGGCGCACTGAAGCTTTCTTT | CATSGSLQGRTEAFF
once | TRBJ2-5 | . | TRBV28 | TGTGCCAGCAGTTTATTTGGGCAGACCCAAGAGACCCAGTACTTC | CASSLFGQTQETQYF
many | TRBJ1-1 | . | TRBV18 | TGTGCCAGCTCTCCGGGCACAAGGAGGACTGAAGCTTTCTTT | CASSPGTRRTEAFF
many | TRBJ2-1 | . | TRBV7-9 | TGTGCCAGCAGCCGCCGGGACAATGAGCAGTTCTTC | CASSRRDNEQFF
. | TRBJ1-1 | . | TRBV25-1 | TGTGCCAGCAGAGCCGAAACTCCTCTCACTGAAGCTTTCTTT | CASRAETPLTEAFF
. | TRBJ1-3 | . | TRBV5-1 | TGCGCCAGCAGCCCGGACGCCAGGAGCTCTGGAAACACCATATATTTT | CASSPDARSSGNTIYF
few | TRBJ2-1 | TRBD2 | TRBV18 | TGTGCCAGCTCACCCCCGGGACTAGCGGACTACAATGAGCAGTTCTTC | CASSPPGLADYNEQFF
. | TRBJ2-3 | TRBD2 | TRBV12-3/TRBV12-4 | TGTGCCAGCAGTTTCTTGCCGCGGCTAGCGGAGAGCACAGATACGCAGTATTTT | CASSFLPRLAESTDTQYF
. | TRBJ1-6 | TRBD1 | TRBV7-2 | TGTGCCAGCAGCCCCCGCCGACAGGGAGGTCCATATTCACCCCTCCACTTT | CASSPRRQGGPYSPLHF
many | TRBJ2-5 | . | TRBV29-1 | TGCAGCGTTGAAGATAGGGCTAGCGTGAGTCGGGCCCAGTACTTC | CSVEDRASVSRAQYF
many | TRBJ2-3 | TRBD2 | TRBV10-3 | TGTGCCATCAGATTAGCGGGGGGCACAGATACGCAGTATTTT | CAIRLAGGTDTQYF
. | TRBJ1-1 | . | TRBV27 | TGTGCCAGCAGTTTACACACGAACACTGAAGCTTTCTTT | CASSLHTNTEAFF
many | TRBJ2-3 | TRBD1 | TRBV12-3/TRBV12-4 | TGTGCCAGCAGTAGGACAGGGATTAGCACAGATACGCAGTATTTT | CASSRTGISTDTQYF
few | TRBJ2-1 | TRBD2 | TRBV2 | TGTGCCAGCAGTGTGATCCCGCTAGCGGGGGTTGGGGAGCAGTTCTTC | CASSVIPLAGVGEQFF
many | TRBJ1-3 | . | TRBV7-2 | TGTGCCAGCAGCTTGACGTCCCCCACCATATATTTT | CASSLTSPTIYF
many | TRBJ2-2 | . | TRBV5-4 | TGTGCCAGCAGCTTGATCTCCGGGGAGCTGTTTTTT | CASSLISGELFF
many | TRBJ1-5 | TRBD1 | TRBV29-1 | TGCAGCGGCGGACAGGGTAAAGGTCAGCCCCAGCATTTT | CSGGQGKGQPQHF
many | TRBJ2-7 | . | TRBV5-4 | TGTGCCAGCAGCTCCCGGGACGGCAGTTTACTTTCCTACGAGCAGTACTTC | CASSSRDGSLLSYEQYF
many | TRBJ2-3 | . | TRBV7-8 | TGTGCCAGCAGCCCAGCAGGGTGGGGGCCAACAACCCAAAGCACAGATACGCAGTATTTT | CASSPAGWGPTTQSTDTQYF
. | TRBJ1-2 | TRBD1 | TRBV5-1 | TGCGCCAGCAGCCCCCCGACAGGGGAGGAGAATGGCTACACCTTC | CASSPPTGEENGYTF